This T cell receptor (beta chain) originates from a study of tissue T cells after allogeneic stem cell transplantation. The study's findings and limits: In patients and mice, blood and spleen missed much of tissue repertoire. Sampling depth was limited, and the cohort was small and clinically varied.

This table comes from immunoSEQ multiplex PCR, and its TCRdb copy is limited to in-frame clones, with some not included. Of around 10,000 clones in the sample, less than 45% were seen once. The time point: mouse harvest day 7 after allogeneic transplant. Each mouse received 10^7 T-cell-depleted marrow cells plus 10^6 splenic CD5+ T cells by tail vein. B6 (H2b) cells into BALB/c (H2d) mice; tissues taken at day 7 or 14. Comment on this clone: Its antigen is unknown. Here the gene names and germline are mouse. The sequenced fragment ends 1 residue before the CDR3 boundary, so the rest is inferred from the germline J gene.

There are 15 residues in the CDR3. Germline trimming cut 4 bases from V and 7 bases from J; bases unmatched to any gene: 6. The germline V gene encodes CDR1 KGHPV and CDR2 FQNQEV (reference sequence). V is TRBV26 and J is TRBJ1-6, with 8 bases lining up with TRBD1. TRBJ1-6 is sorted into the ORF group, with uncertain function. Sample: skin. This TCR came from a female BALB/c mouse given C57BL/6 T cells with graft-versus-host disease after an allogeneic hematopoietic cell transplant. CDR3 sequence: CASSHTGGRNSPLYF. The CDR3 DNA, read in part, is TGTGCCAGCAGTCATACAGGGGGAAGGAATTCGCCCCTCTAC.